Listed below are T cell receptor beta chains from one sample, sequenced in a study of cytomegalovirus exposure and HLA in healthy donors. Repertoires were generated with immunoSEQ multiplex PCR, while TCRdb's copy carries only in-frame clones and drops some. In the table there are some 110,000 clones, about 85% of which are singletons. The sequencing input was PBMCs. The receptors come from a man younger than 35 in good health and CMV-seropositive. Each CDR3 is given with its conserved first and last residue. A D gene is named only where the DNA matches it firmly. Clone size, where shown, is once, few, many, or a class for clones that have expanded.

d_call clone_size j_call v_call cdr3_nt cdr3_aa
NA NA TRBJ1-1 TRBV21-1 TGTGCCAGCAGCAAAGAGGGACACTACGAAAGTTGGACTGAAGCTTTCTTT CASSKEGHYESWTEAFF
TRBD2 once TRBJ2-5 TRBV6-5 TGTGCCAGCAGTAACGTCGGGGGGTCGTCCCAGTACTTC CASSNVGGSSQYF
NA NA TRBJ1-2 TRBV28 TGTGCCAGCAGCGAACTCAGGGAATCGGACTATGGCTACACCTTC CASSELRESDYGYTF
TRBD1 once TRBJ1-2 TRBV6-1 TGTGCCAGCAGGTCATGGGGGACAGAGTATGGCTACACCTTC CASRSWGTEYGYTF
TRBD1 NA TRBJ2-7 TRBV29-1 TGCAGCGTTGGAAACAGGGGGAGCTCCTACGAGCAGTACTTC CSVGNRGSSYEQYF
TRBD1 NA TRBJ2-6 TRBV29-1 TGCAGCGTGCAGACAGGGCTTTCTGGGGCCAACGTCCTGACTTTC CSVQTGLSGANVLTF
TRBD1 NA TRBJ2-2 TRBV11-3 TGTGCCAGCAGCTCCCCTTACAGGGGCGGGGAGCTGTTTTTT CASSSPYRGGELFF
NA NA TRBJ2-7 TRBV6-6 TGTGCCAGCAGTTACCCCAGGGTCCCGTACGAGCAGTACTTC CASSYPRVPYEQYF
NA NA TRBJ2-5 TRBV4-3 TGCGCCAGCAGCCAAGATCGTCGGGGGACCCAGTACTTC CASSQDRRGTQYF
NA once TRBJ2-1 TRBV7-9 TGTGCCAGCAGCTTAGGTAGTAGCGGCTATAATGAGCAGTTCTTC CASSLGSSGYNEQFF
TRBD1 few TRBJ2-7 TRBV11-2 TGTGCCAGCAGCTTTATCCTGACAGGGGGAAGCTACGAGCAGTACTTC CASSFILTGGSYEQYF
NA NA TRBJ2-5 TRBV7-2 TGTGCCAGCAGCTCACTCGAGACCCAGTACTTC CASSSLETQYF
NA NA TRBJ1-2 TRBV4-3 TGCGCCAGCAGCCCCCAGAGGGGGAACTATGGCTACACCTTC CASSPQRGNYGYTF
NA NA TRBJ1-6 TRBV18 TGTGCCAGCTCACCACTGGACTTTACCACTTCACCCCTCCACTTT CASSPLDFTTSPLHF
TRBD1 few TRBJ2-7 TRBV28 TGTGCCAGCAGTTTGTCAGGGGGCGAGCAGTACTTC CASSLSGGEQYF
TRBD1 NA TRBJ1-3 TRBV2 TGTGCCAGCAGTGCGGGGACAGGGGTACTGGTCACTGGAAACACCATATATTTT CASSAGTGVLVTGNTIYF
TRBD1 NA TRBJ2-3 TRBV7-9 TGTGCCAGCAGCTCCGACAGGGGGTCGTCTACGCAGTATTTT CASSSDRGSSTQYF
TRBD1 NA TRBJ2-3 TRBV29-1 TGCAGCGTTGAAGACACCGGGACAGGCGAAGATACGCAGTATTTT CSVEDTGTGEDTQYF
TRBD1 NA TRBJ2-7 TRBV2 TGTGCCAGCAGTGAAGCGGGGTGGACAGGGGAGCAGTACTTC CASSEAGWTGEQYF
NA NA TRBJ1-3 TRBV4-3 TGCGCCAGCAGCCAAGATTTACCCCTCCGGGGGATGCACTCTGGAAACACCATATATTTT CASSQDLPLRGMHSGNTIYF
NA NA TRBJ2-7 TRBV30 TGTGCCTGGAGTGCCGGAGAGGGCTACGAGCAGTACTTC CAWSAGEGYEQYF
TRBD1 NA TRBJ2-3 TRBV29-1 TGCAGCGTTGGGGACAGGGGTTGGGGAGATACGCAGTATTTT CSVGDRGWGDTQYF
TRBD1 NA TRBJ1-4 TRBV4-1 TGCGCCAGCAGCCAGAAGGACAGGGGGGCGACTAATGAAAAACTGTTTTTT CASSQKDRGATNEKLFF
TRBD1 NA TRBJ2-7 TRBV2 TGTGCCAGCAGTGAAGCGGGACAGAACTACGAGCAGTACTTC CASSEAGQNYEQYF
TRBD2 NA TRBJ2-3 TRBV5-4 TGTGCCAGCAGCTTAAGTCTAGCGGGCACAGATACGCAGTATTTT CASSLSLAGTDTQYF
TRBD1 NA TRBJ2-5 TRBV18 TGTGCCAGCTCACAGACAGGGGCACTCCAAGAGACCCAGTACTTC CASSQTGALQETQYF